The entry that follows covers one T cell receptor beta chain sequence. With 5 bases removed from V and 4 bases from J, the gap between germline ends came to 11 bases. This CDR3 region has 13 residues. Germline CDR1 MNHEY, CDR2 SVGAGI. This record belongs to a study of blood T cell repertoires in COVID-19. Overall study context: The analysed material was cDNA or gDNA that came from T cells, B-cell-depleted T cells, or PBMCs.

In assigning cohorts, the study relied on participant-reported clinical history. Study processing details: Quantification of nucleated cells was approximated via reference gene primer amplification. Generated by immunoSEQ multiplex PCR, the TCRdb table keeps only in-frame clones and is missing some. Clone size and the V and J calls come from that table; the DNA yielded D and trimming. The sample holds about 210,000 clones; 86% are singletons and the top ten take about 5.6%. The sample consisted of PBMCs or T cells enriched from blood (not recorded which). The chain links TRBV6-5 to TRBJ1-2, with D uncertain. The sequence was obtained from a man aged 40-49 years with acute COVID-19. The CDR3 spells CASSHEELYGYTF. The CDR3 DNA reads as TGTGCCAGCAGTCACGAGGAGCTCTATGGCTACACCTTC.